The rows below give T cell receptor beta chains drawn from one sample of a study of blood T cell repertoires in COVID-19. Using immunoSEQ multiplex PCR, the repertoire was profiled, and TCRdb retains in-frame clones only, with some absent. The sample has about 68,000 clones, 87% seen once; the top ten hold 6% to 7%. Sequencing used peripheral blood. Receptors were obtained from a man in his fifties with active COVID-19. CDR3s include the opening cysteine and the closing phenylalanine or tryptophan. Fields, in order: V gene, clone size, J gene, D gene, CDR3 DNA, CDR3 protein. D genes are given only for firm matches. A row's size may be missing; if present it is once, few, many or a size class.

v_call: TRBV7-3
clone_size: -
j_call: TRBJ1-1
d_call: -
cdr3_nt: TGTGCCAGCAGCTGGGACCAGGGGAGTGAAGCTTTCTTT
cdr3_aa: CASSWDQGSEAFF

v_call: TRBV24-1
clone_size: -
j_call: TRBJ2-2
d_call: -
cdr3_nt: TGTGCCACCAGGGGGGCCAAGATCGGGGAGCTGTTTTTT
cdr3_aa: CATRGAKIGELFF

v_call: TRBV2
clone_size: -
j_call: TRBJ1-2
d_call: TRBD1
cdr3_nt: TGTGCCAGCAGCCAGGGACAGGGGATCTATGGCTACACCTTC
cdr3_aa: CASSQGQGIYGYTF

v_call: TRBV5-4
clone_size: -
j_call: TRBJ2-5
d_call: TRBD1
cdr3_nt: TGTGCCAGCAGCTTCCAGGACAGGATGGGAGAGACCCAGTACTTC
cdr3_aa: CASSFQDRMGETQYF

v_call: TRBV11-2
clone_size: -
j_call: TRBJ2-1
d_call: TRBD1
cdr3_nt: TGTGCCAGCAGCACAGGGGCCGTATCCTACAATGAGCAGTTCTTC
cdr3_aa: CASSTGAVSYNEQFF

v_call: TRBV5-1
clone_size: -
j_call: TRBJ1-2
d_call: -
cdr3_nt: TGCGCCAGCACCCTCCAGGCCGGTGGTGGCTACACCTTC
cdr3_aa: CASTLQAGGGYTF

v_call: TRBV10-1
clone_size: -
j_call: TRBJ1-5
d_call: -
cdr3_nt: TGCGCCAGCAGTGACCCCCGAACAAATACGAGCAATCAGCCCCAGCATTTT
cdr3_aa: CASSDPRTNTSNQPQHF

v_call: TRBV6-5
clone_size: once
j_call: TRBJ2-2
d_call: TRBD1
cdr3_nt: TGTGCCAGCAGTTCCAACGACAGGGGAACCGGGGAGCTGTTTTTT
cdr3_aa: CASSSNDRGTGELFF

v_call: TRBV7-3
clone_size: once
j_call: TRBJ2-5
d_call: TRBD1
cdr3_nt: TGTGCCAGCAGCCCGGACAGGAGAGAGACCCAGTACTTC
cdr3_aa: CASSPDRRETQYF

v_call: TRBV4-3
clone_size: -
j_call: TRBJ1-2
d_call: TRBD1
cdr3_nt: TGCGCCAGCAGCCAAATGGTTGGAGGGGGCGTATATGGCTACACCTTC
cdr3_aa: CASSQMVGGGVYGYTF

v_call: TRBV7-6
clone_size: -
j_call: TRBJ1-5
d_call: -
cdr3_nt: TGTGCCAGCAGCCCCTGGGGGCAGGGCAATCAGCCCCAGCATTTT
cdr3_aa: CASSPWGQGNQPQHF

v_call: TRBV12-3/TRBV12-4
clone_size: -
j_call: TRBJ1-3
d_call: -
cdr3_nt: TGTGCCAGCAGTCGATTGACAGGCGGAACCATATATTTT
cdr3_aa: CASSRLTGGTIYF

v_call: TRBV5-1
clone_size: once
j_call: TRBJ1-1
d_call: TRBD1
cdr3_nt: TGCGCCAGCAGCCCACGAACAGGGGGCGAAGGTACTGAAGCTTTCTTT
cdr3_aa: CASSPRTGGEGTEAFF

v_call: TRBV7-2
clone_size: few
j_call: TRBJ2-6
d_call: -
cdr3_nt: TGTGCCAGCAGCTTAATCAGTTCTGGGGCCAACGTCCTGACTTTC
cdr3_aa: CASSLISSGANVLTF

v_call: TRBV7-2
clone_size: -
j_call: TRBJ2-3
d_call: TRBD1
cdr3_nt: TGTGCCAGCAGCCCCTGGACAGGGGGCACAGATACGCAGTATTTT
cdr3_aa: CASSPWTGGTDTQYF

v_call: TRBV3-1/TRBV3-2
clone_size: -
j_call: TRBJ1-3
d_call: TRBD1
cdr3_nt: TGTGCCAGCAGCATCGGACAGGGGGCTGGAAACACCATATATTTT
cdr3_aa: CASSIGQGAGNTIYF

v_call: TRBV12-5
clone_size: -
j_call: TRBJ1-3
d_call: TRBD1
cdr3_nt: TGTGCTAGTGGTTTTCCCATAGCCTCCGGACAGGGTGCCTCTGGAAACACCATATATTTT
cdr3_aa: CASGFPIASGQGASGNTIYF

v_call: TRBV27
clone_size: once
j_call: TRBJ1-5
d_call: -
cdr3_nt: TGTGCCAGCAGTCCACCGGGACATCCCAATCAGCCCCAGCATTTT
cdr3_aa: CASSPPGHPNQPQHF

v_call: TRBV28
clone_size: -
j_call: TRBJ1-1
d_call: -
cdr3_nt: TGTGCCAGCAGGGCCTCGAACACTGAAGCTTTCTTT
cdr3_aa: CASRASNTEAFF

v_call: TRBV18
clone_size: few
j_call: TRBJ2-6
d_call: TRBD1
cdr3_nt: TGTGCCAGCTCACCACCGGACAGGGGGGGCGCTGGGGCCAACGTCCTGACTTTC
cdr3_aa: CASSPPDRGGAGANVLTF

v_call: TRBV5-1
clone_size: -
j_call: TRBJ1-4
d_call: TRBD1
cdr3_nt: TGCGCCAGCAGCTTAAGGACAGGGGACGAAAAACTGTTTTTT
cdr3_aa: CASSLRTGDEKLFF

v_call: TRBV6-5
clone_size: few
j_call: TRBJ1-5
d_call: TRBD1
cdr3_nt: TGTGCCAGCAGGGGTGACAGGGCTAGCAATCAGCCCCAGCATTTT
cdr3_aa: CASRGDRASNQPQHF

v_call: TRBV12-3/TRBV12-4
clone_size: -
j_call: TRBJ2-4
d_call: -
cdr3_nt: TGTGCCAGCAGTTGGGGCGGGGAAAACATTCAGTACTTC
cdr3_aa: CASSWGGENIQYF

v_call: TRBV19
clone_size: -
j_call: TRBJ1-1
d_call: TRBD1
cdr3_nt: TGTGCCAGTCGGACAGGGCTCACTGAAGCTTTCTTT
cdr3_aa: CASRTGLTEAFF

v_call: TRBV7-3
clone_size: -
j_call: TRBJ1-2
d_call: -
cdr3_nt: TGTGCCAGCAGCTCAAATGGGGGCTCGGACTATGGCTACACCTTC
cdr3_aa: CASSSNGGSDYGYTF

v_call: TRBV30
clone_size: -
j_call: TRBJ2-3
d_call: TRBD2
cdr3_nt: TGTGCCTGGAACGCGGGGGGCACAGATACGCAGTATTTT
cdr3_aa: CAWNAGGTDTQYF

v_call: TRBV3-1/TRBV3-2
clone_size: -
j_call: TRBJ2-1
d_call: -
cdr3_nt: TGTGCCAGCAGCCAATCCCTGACGGGGAATGAGCAGTTCTTC
cdr3_aa: CASSQSLTGNEQFF

v_call: TRBV4-1
clone_size: few
j_call: TRBJ1-5
d_call: TRBD1
cdr3_nt: TGCGCCAGCAGCCAAGTCGGGACAGGAGTTAGCAATCAGCCCCAGCATTTT
cdr3_aa: CASSQVGTGVSNQPQHF

v_call: TRBV30
clone_size: -
j_call: TRBJ1-4
d_call: TRBD1
cdr3_nt: TGTGCCTGTTTGGGACAGGATAATGAAAAACTGTTTTTT
cdr3_aa: CACLGQDNEKLFF

v_call: TRBV5-1
clone_size: -
j_call: TRBJ2-7
d_call: -
cdr3_nt: TGCGCCAGCAGCTTGGGGGGGCTATCCTACGAGCAGTACTTC
cdr3_aa: CASSLGGLSYEQYF

v_call: TRBV20-1
clone_size: -
j_call: TRBJ2-1
d_call: -
cdr3_nt: TGCAGTGCTAGTGTTAGGGGCCAAAATGAGCAGTTCTTC
cdr3_aa: CSASVRGQNEQFF

v_call: TRBV7-2
clone_size: once
j_call: TRBJ1-2
d_call: TRBD1
cdr3_nt: TGTGCCAGCAGCGTCGGACAGGGCGATGGCTACACCTTC
cdr3_aa: CASSVGQGDGYTF

v_call: TRBV5-4
clone_size: -
j_call: TRBJ2-7
d_call: TRBD2
cdr3_nt: TGTGCCAGCAGCTTGGGGCTAGCGGGATACCCCTACCTATCGTACGAGCAGTACTTC
cdr3_aa: CASSLGLAGYPYLSYEQYF

v_call: TRBV5-6
clone_size: -
j_call: TRBJ1-2
d_call: TRBD1
cdr3_nt: TGTGCCAGCAGCGACAGGGGTCGAACAGGCGGAGATCACTATGGCTACACCTTC
cdr3_aa: CASSDRGRTGGDHYGYTF

v_call: TRBV18
clone_size: -
j_call: TRBJ1-3
d_call: -
cdr3_nt: TGTGCCAGCTCACCCAGGACAGCCAGGGACTCTGGAAACACCATATATTTT
cdr3_aa: CASSPRTARDSGNTIYF

v_call: TRBV6-1
clone_size: -
j_call: TRBJ2-5
d_call: TRBD2
cdr3_nt: TGTGCCAGCAGTGAAGCCGGGACTAGTCAAGAGACCCAGTACTTC
cdr3_aa: CASSEAGTSQETQYF

v_call: TRBV5-1
clone_size: -
j_call: TRBJ2-3
d_call: TRBD2
cdr3_nt: TGCGCCAGCAGCTTGGCCTTTCTAGCGGACCCCACAGATACGCAGTATTTT
cdr3_aa: CASSLAFLADPTDTQYF

v_call: TRBV24-1
clone_size: -
j_call: TRBJ2-1
d_call: -
cdr3_nt: TGTGCCACCATCGGTAGTGAGAGCAACAATGAGCAGTTCTTC
cdr3_aa: CATIGSESNNEQFF

v_call: TRBV7-6
clone_size: few
j_call: TRBJ1-3
d_call: TRBD1
cdr3_nt: TGTGCCAGCAGCTTGGGACAGGGGAAAGGATCTGGAAACACCATATATTTT
cdr3_aa: CASSLGQGKGSGNTIYF

v_call: TRBV6-5
clone_size: large
j_call: TRBJ2-1
d_call: TRBD1
cdr3_nt: TGTGCCAGCACTCTAGGGGGCCAGAGAATGTCTGAGCAGTTCTTC
cdr3_aa: CASTLGGQRMSEQFF

v_call: TRBV7-8
clone_size: -
j_call: TRBJ2-7
d_call: -
cdr3_nt: TGTGCCAGCAGCTACGACAGTCTTTACGAGCAGTACTTC
cdr3_aa: CASSYDSLYEQYF